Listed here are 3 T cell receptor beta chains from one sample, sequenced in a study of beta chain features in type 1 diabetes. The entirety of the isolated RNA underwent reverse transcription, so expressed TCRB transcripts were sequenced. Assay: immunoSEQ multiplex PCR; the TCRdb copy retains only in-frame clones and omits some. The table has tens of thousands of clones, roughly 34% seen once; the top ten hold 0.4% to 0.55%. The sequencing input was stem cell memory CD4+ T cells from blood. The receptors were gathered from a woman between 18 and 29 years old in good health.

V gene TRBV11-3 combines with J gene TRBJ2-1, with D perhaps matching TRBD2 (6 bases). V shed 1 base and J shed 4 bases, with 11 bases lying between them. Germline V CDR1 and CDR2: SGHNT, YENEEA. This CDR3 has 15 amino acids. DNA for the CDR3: TGTGCCAGCAGCTTAGGAGGCGGGAATTACAATGAGCAGTTCTTC. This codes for CASSLGGGNYNEQFF.

CDR3 amino acids: CASSLRGGPLYGYTF. In DNA, the CDR3 is TGTGCCAGCAGTCTTCGGGGAGGCCCTCTCTATGGCTACACCTTC. The rearrangement uses TRBV6-5 and TRBJ1-2; D gene unclear. Germline CDR1 is MNHEY and CDR2 is SVGAGI. V lost 5 bases and J 4 bases, leaving 17 bases between the germline ends. The CDR3 has 15 residues.

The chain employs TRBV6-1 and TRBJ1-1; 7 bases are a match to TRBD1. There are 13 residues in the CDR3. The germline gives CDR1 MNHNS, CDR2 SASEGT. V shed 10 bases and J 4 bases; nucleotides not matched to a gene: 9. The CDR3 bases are TGTGCCATCTTGGACAGGTTGAGCACTGAAGCTTTCTTT. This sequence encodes CAILDRLSTEAFF.